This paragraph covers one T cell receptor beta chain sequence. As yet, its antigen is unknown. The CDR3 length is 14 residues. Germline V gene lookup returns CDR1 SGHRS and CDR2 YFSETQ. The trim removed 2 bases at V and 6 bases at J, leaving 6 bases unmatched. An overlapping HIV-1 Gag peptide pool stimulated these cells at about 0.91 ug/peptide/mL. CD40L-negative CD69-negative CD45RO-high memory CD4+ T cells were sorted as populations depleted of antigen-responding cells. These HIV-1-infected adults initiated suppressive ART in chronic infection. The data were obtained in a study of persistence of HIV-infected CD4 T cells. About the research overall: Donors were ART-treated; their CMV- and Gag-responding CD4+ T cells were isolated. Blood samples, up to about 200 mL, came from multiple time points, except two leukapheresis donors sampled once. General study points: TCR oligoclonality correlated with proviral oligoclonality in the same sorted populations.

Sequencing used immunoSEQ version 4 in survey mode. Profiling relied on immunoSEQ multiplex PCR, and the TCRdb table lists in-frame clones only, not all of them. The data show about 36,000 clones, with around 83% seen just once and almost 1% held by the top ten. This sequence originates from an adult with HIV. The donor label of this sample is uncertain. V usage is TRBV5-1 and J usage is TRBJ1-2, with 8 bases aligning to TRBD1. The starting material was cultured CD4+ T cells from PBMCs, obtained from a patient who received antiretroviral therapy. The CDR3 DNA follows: TGCGCCAGCAGCTTTCGACAGGGGTGGGATGGCTACACCTTC. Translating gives CASSFRQGWDGYTF.